This T cell receptor beta chain is drawn from a study of blood T cells in healthy people across ages. Findings and caveats of the study: Long-lived and aged donors differed, with more naive CD4+ cells and higher diversity in the long-lived.

Healthy individuals of Caucasian origin from Russia, aged roughly 6 to 90, served as donors. Each sample yielded at least 6.5 million isolated PBMCs. The use of a sample-barcoded 5' primer and a J-beta primer mix characterized a second PCR of roughly 6 to 11 cycles. Each CDR3 protein gets one entry after TCRdb re-called the 5' RACE reads with MiXCR. There are 700,000 to 850,000 distinct CDR3 sequences in the sample; 53% occur only once, and about 42% lies in the top ten. The sample holds a few counts of this clonotype. Its antigen is as yet unknown. The CDR3 sequence is 12 residues long. Germline V gene sequence: CDR1 SQVTM, CDR2 ANQGSEA. V gave up 4 bases and J gave up 2 bases, with 9 bases separating them.

The receptor was derived from an older man in good health. The rearrangement uses TRBV29-1 and TRBJ2-7; no clear D gene. The sequencing input was blood. In nucleotides, the CDR3 is TGCAGCGTTGTTCACGGTACCTACGAGCAGTACTTC. This sequence encodes CSVVHGTYEQYF.